A single sample gave rise to the 26 T cell receptor beta chains below, sequenced in a study of post-analysis software for immune sequencing data. Findings and caveats of the study: Comparison of patients with controls showed roughly five TRBV segments more frequent in patients, TRBV5-6, TRBV5-1 and TRBV20-1 among them.

Each TCR beta cDNA library carried unique molecular identifiers. One entry per CDR3 protein results from TCRdb running MiXCR on the PCR reads. The sample yields 650,000 to 850,000 distinct CDR3 sequences, roughly half seen once. What these receptors recognize is not known. The sequencing input was blood. These receptors all stem from a girl between 5 and 17 years old with multiple sclerosis.

This chain connects TRBV5-1 to TRBJ2-5; D gene ambiguous. The J call is in doubt because the DNA end fits TRBJ2-7 better. The CDR3 consists of 13 residues. Germline V CDR1 and CDR2: SGHRS, YFSETQ. The CDR3 coding sequence is TGCGCCAGCAGCTTGGAGGTCGAGGACGAGCAGTACTTC. Translation: CASSLEVEDEQYF.

This rearrangement joins TRBV20-1 to TRBJ2-1; 8 positions match TRBD1. The CDR3 runs 17 residues. The ends lost 5 bases at V and 2 bases at J; junction bases unmatched: 14. Germline V gene lookup returns CDR1 DFQATT and CDR2 SNEGSKA (reference sequence). This chain's CDR3 is CSALDPWGQDPYNEQFF. CDR3 sequence (DNA): TGCAGTGCTCTTGACCCGTGGGGACAGGACCCCTACAATGAGCAGTTCTTC.

This clonotype has just a few counts. V usage is TRBV6-5 and J usage is TRBJ2-7, with D perhaps matching TRBD1 (6 bases). The CDR3 spans 14 residues. Germline loops: CDR1 MNHEY, CDR2 SVGAGI. V was trimmed by 6 bases and J by 3 bases, leaving 15 bases between them. The DNA for the CDR3 is TGTGCCAGCAGCCGAACTCGACAGGTCTACGAGCAGTACTTC. Protein product: CASSRTRQVYEQYF.

The chain employs TRBV29-1 and TRBJ1-1; 9 bases align to TRBD1. After removal of 2 bases from V and 5 bases from J, the junction contained 9 bases not matched to a gene. The CDR3 runs to 15 residues. Germline CDR1 is SQVTM and CDR2 is ANQGSEA. This chain's CDR3 is CSVEYRGRSATEAFF. CDR3 coding DNA: TGCAGCGTTGAATACAGGGGGCGATCAGCTACTGAAGCTTTCTTT.

The chain has TRBV3-1 and TRBJ2-4, with 7 bases identical to TRBD1. The CDR3 has 14 residues. Germline lookup yields CDR1 LGHDT and CDR2 YNNKEL (reference sequence). Unmatched junction bases numbered 10, after V lost 6 bases and J lost 8 bases. CDR3 loop: CASSHRGELDIQYF. CDR3 coding DNA: TGTGCCAGCAGTCACAGGGGTGAATTGGACATTCAGTACTTC.

The chain has TRBV12-3 or TRBV12-4 and TRBJ2-1, with TRBD2 matching over 8 bases. After removal of 10 bases from V and 6 bases from J, the junction contained 11 bases not matched to a gene. This CDR3 is built from 14 residues. The CDR3 loop is CATARTSSSNEQFF. The CDR3 DNA reads as TGTGCCACCGCAAGGACTAGCTCTTCCAATGAGCAGTTCTTC.

The rearrangement joins TRBV5-1 to TRBJ2-3; 10 bases are shared with TRBD1. Germline assignment: CDR1 SGHRS and CDR2 YFSETQ. The CDR3 runs 16 residues. Trimming at V came to 0 bases and at J to 2 bases, leaving 3 bases not matched to a gene. The DNA of the CDR3 is TGCGCCAGCAGCTTGGCGGGACAGGGGTTCACAGATACGCAGTATTTT. Its protein product is CASSLAGQGFTDTQYF.

This clonotype was counted at least ten times. The chain combines TRBV7-7 with TRBJ2-6, with 11 bases matching TRBD1. The CDR3 has 17 amino acids. After removal of 1 base from V and 3 bases from J, the junction contained 2 bases not matched to a gene. Germline V gives CDR1 SSHAT, CDR2 FNYEAQ (reference sequence). In nucleotides, the CDR3 is TGTGCCAGCAGCTTAGGGACAGGGGGCTATGGGGCCAACGTCCTGACTTTC. Translated, it gives CASSLGTGGYGANVLTF.

This chain links TRBV7-9 with TRBJ1-1, with 7 bases identical to TRBD1. Trimming took 7 bases from V and 9 from J; bases not matched to a gene: 20. The CDR3 covers 16 residues. Germline values: CDR1 SEHNR, CDR2 FQNEAQ (reference sequence). This CDR3 is CASTQTGTAKVGQAFF. In nucleotides, the CDR3 is TGTGCCAGCACCCAAACCGGGACAGCCAAGGTGGGGCAAGCTTTCTTT.

This rearrangement joins TRBV20-1 to TRBJ2-1, with D possibly TRBD2 on 5 matching bases. The CDR3 covers 14 residues. V lost 6 bases and J lost 8, with 20 bases in between. Germline lookup yields CDR1 DFQATT and CDR2 SNEGSKA (reference sequence). CDR3: CSATEGLANDEQFF. The CDR3 DNA is TGCAGTGCAACCGAAGGACTGGCTAACGATGAGCAGTTCTTC.

This clonotype is a singleton in its sample. The gene calls are TRBV15 and TRBJ1-2; D is uncertain. The ends were cut back, 0 bases at V and 4 bases at J, with 15 bases in the middle. Per germline, CDR1 LNHNV and CDR2 YYDKDF (reference sequence). CDR3 length: 16 amino acids. The CDR3 spells CATSRERADLAYGYTF. CDR3 nucleotide sequence: TGTGCCACCAGCAGAGAGAGGGCAGACCTCGCCTATGGCTACACCTTC.

This clonotype was seen a handful of times. The chain employs TRBV12-3 or TRBV12-4 and TRBJ2-7; 8 bases are a match to TRBD2. The CDR3 covers 16 residues. Unmatched junction bases numbered 7, after V lost 3 bases and J lost 0 bases. The CDR3 sequence: CASSLWTGGPSYEQYF. The CDR3 coding sequence is TGTGCCAGCAGTTTGTGGACGGGAGGGCCCTCCTACGAGCAGTACTTC.

The V and J genes are TRBV29-1 and TRBJ2-3; 9 bases map to TRBD2. CDR1 and CDR2 from the germline V gene are SQVTM and ANQGSEA. J lost 4 bases, V lost 6 bases, and 8 bases had no gene match. There are 14 residues in the CDR3. The CDR3 reads CSVPIAGASDTQYF. In DNA form, the CDR3 reads TGCAGCGTCCCCATAGCGGGGGCGTCAGATACGCAGTATTTT.

V usage is TRBV20-1 and J usage is TRBJ2-7; D is unclear. CDR1 DFQATT and CDR2 SNEGSKA come from the germline V gene (reference sequence). The germline V and J ends were trimmed by 1 base and 6 bases, with 13 bases remaining between them. This CDR3 is 13 amino acids long. CDR3 sequence: CSARGGAGVEQYF. CDR3 DNA sequence: TGCAGTGCTAGAGGGGGTGCTGGCGTCGAGCAGTACTTC.

The chain recombines TRBV6-1 with TRBJ2-3; TRBD2 is a possible D gene (6 bases). This CDR3 region has 14 residues. Germline V gene sequence: CDR1 MNHNS, CDR2 SASEGT. The germline V and J ends were trimmed by 3 bases and 5 bases, with 12 bases remaining between them. The CDR3 sequence is CASSEEGWIDTQYF. DNA for the CDR3: TGTGCCAGCAGTGAGGAGGGATGGATAGATACGCAGTATTTT.

CDR3 sequence: CASSFPRQGSGDTQYF. The CDR3 nucleotides are TGTGCCAGCAGCTTCCCGAGACAGGGGTCAGGAGATACGCAGTATTTT. V usage is TRBV5-4 and J usage is TRBJ2-3; TRBD1 matches at 8 bases. This CDR3 comprises 16 residues. Trimming at V came to 2 bases and at J to 5 bases, leaving 10 bases not matched to a gene. Germline CDR1 reads SGHNT; CDR2 reads YYREEE (reference sequence).

This clonotype was observed once. The chain uses TRBV10-2 and TRBJ2-7, with D hard to call. Germline V CDR1 and CDR2: WSHSY, SAAADI. V was trimmed by 10 bases and J by 1 base, leaving 8 bases between them. This CDR3 is built from 11 residues. In nucleotides, the CDR3 is TGCGCCACAGCAGCTTCCTACGAGCAGTACTTC. Protein product: CATAASYEQYF.

The chain carries TRBV11-1 and TRBJ2-7, with a tentative D call TRBD1 (6 bases). This CDR3 is 15 amino acids long. CDR1 SGHAT and CDR2 FQDESV come from the germline V gene (reference sequence). The V end was cut by 2 bases, the J end by 0 bases, with 11 bases between. The CDR3 sequence is CASSLQGKYSYEQYF. Here the CDR3 DNA reads TGTGCCAGCAGCTTACAGGGGAAATACTCCTACGAGCAGTACTTC.

V and J are TRBV20-1 and TRBJ2-1; possible D gene TRBD2, 5 bases. V lost 3 bases and J lost 4, with 13 bases in between. The CDR3 is 14 amino acids. Germline assignment: CDR1 DFQATT and CDR2 SNEGSKA (reference sequence). CDR3: CSASTGKNYNEQFF. The DNA of the CDR3 is TGCAGTGCTAGTACGGGGAAAAATTACAATGAGCAGTTCTTC.

In this sample, this clonotype turned up a few times. This chain connects TRBV6-2 or TRBV6-3 to TRBJ2-3; 7 nucleotides align to TRBD2. V trimming: 2 bases; J trimming: 9 bases; junction bases outside the gene matches: 14. Germline CDR1 reads MNHEY; CDR2 reads SVGEGT. The CDR3 length is 16 residues. CDR3 sequence: CASSYRDGRRAGTQYF. The DNA for the CDR3 is TGTGCCAGCAGTTACAGAGACGGGAGGCGGGCAGGGACGCAGTATTTT.

The chain carries TRBV18 and TRBJ2-7; D is possibly TRBD1 (8 bases). The CDR3 has 16 residues. The germline CDR1 and CDR2 sequences are KGHSH and LQKENI. V lost 3 bases and J lost 2, with 17 bases in between. CDR3 in DNA: TGTGCCAGCTCACCCCGGGGGGACAGGATCGCCTACGAGCAGTACTTC. Protein sequence: CASSPRGDRIAYEQYF.

A few counts support this clonotype. The chain has TRBV6-1 and TRBJ2-7; 9 nucleotides align to TRBD1. This CDR3 has 18 residues. The J segment lost 0 bases and the V segment lost 3 bases, leaving 12 bases of the junction unmatched. Germline V gene data show CDR1 as MNHNS and CDR2 as SASEGT. For the CDR3, the DNA is TGTGCCAGCAGTGATGGACAGGGGACGCATCTTAACTCCTACGAGCAGTACTTC. Amino acids: CASSDGQGTHLNSYEQYF.

The chain carries TRBV25-1 and TRBJ1-4; D call uncertain. The length of the CDR3 is 17 residues. Germline-derived CDR1 and CDR2 are MGHDK and SYGVNS. Deletions cut 6 bases from V and 0 bases from J, with 17 bases between. Here the CDR3 reads CASSPSPGRPTNEKLFF. The CDR3 DNA is TGTGCCAGCAGCCCGAGTCCCGGACGGCCAACTAATGAAAAACTGTTTTTT.

As concerns this clonotype: One end of the junction does not line up with germline, which may come from a read error. CDR3 bases: TGTGCCAGCTCCGGCGGGGTCTCTGGGGCCAACGTCCCGACTTTC. Translating it yields CASSGGVSGANVPTF. The chain has TRBV27 and TRBJ2-6; a possible D gene is TRBD2 (6 bases). Germline lookup yields CDR1 MNHEY and CDR2 SMNVEV (reference sequence). The CDR3 has 15 residues.

The chain is built from TRBV25-1 and TRBJ1-4; possible D gene TRBD1, 6 bases. The V end lost 7 bases, the J end lost 8 bases, and 14 bases lay between the germline ends. Germline CDR1 and CDR2: MGHDK and SYGVNS. The CDR3 loop spans 13 amino acids. CDR3 sequence reads: CASTLGGGEKLFF. DNA of the CDR3: TGTGCCAGCACCTTAGGAGGGGGGGAAAAACTGTTTTTT.

V is TRBV11-2 and J is TRBJ2-4, with 7 nucleotides matching TRBD1. The J call may be wrong; the DNA end is better matched by TRBJ2-7. The CDR3 runs to 17 residues. Germline values: CDR1 SGHAT, CDR2 FQNNGV. CDR3 coding DNA: TGTGCCAGCAGCTTAGGCCACCGGGACAGACTGCTTTACGAGCAGTACTTC. It yields the protein CASSLGHRDRLLYEQYF.